This entry lists 21 T cell receptor beta chains sequenced from one sample in a study of cytomegalovirus exposure and HLA in healthy donors. The table came from immunoSEQ multiplex PCR; TCRdb's copy has only in-frame clones and leaves some out. The repertoire holds 65,000 or so clones, under 95% seen once, with roughly 1.3% in the top ten. Material for sequencing was PBMCs. The receptors were gathered from a woman aged 18-35 years in good health and CMV-seronegative.

The chain employs TRBV5-1 and TRBJ1-6, with TRBD1 as a possible D gene (5 bases). V was clipped by 4 bases and J by 7 bases, with 18 bases between them. This CDR3 is built from 16 residues. Germline V CDR1 and CDR2: SGHRS, YFSETQ. The CDR3 loop reads CASSRNSGTENSPLHF. The CDR3 coding sequence is TGCGCCAGCAGCCGGAACTCCGGGACTGAAAATTCACCCCTCCACTTT. The whole variable domain, remainder taken from reference TRBV5-1 and TRBJ1-6, is KAGVTQTPRYLIKTRGQQVTLSCSPISGHRSVSWYQQTPGQGLQFLFEYFSETQRNKGNFPGRFSGRQFSNSRSEMNVSTLELGDSALYLCASSRNSGTENSPLHFGNGTRLTVT.

This chain links TRBV6-1 with TRBJ1-2; a weak D match, TRBD1 (5 bases). Trimming removed 2 bases from V and 5 bases from J, with 18 bases in between. CDR3 length: 16 residues. Germline CDR1 reads MNHNS; CDR2 reads SASEGT. Here the CDR3 DNA reads TGTGCCAGCAGTGAATGGGGCCGACATGCGGCATATGGCTACACCTTC. This codes for CASSEWGRHAAYGYTF.

The count of this clone is one. This sequence joins TRBV7-2 and TRBJ2-1, with TRBD2 matching 9 bases. There are 15 residues in the CDR3. J gave up 7 bases and V 7 bases, and 11 bases lay outside the gene matches. Germline assignment: CDR1 SGHTA and CDR2 FQGNSA. The CDR3 loop is CASNPRAGGQNEQFF. As DNA, the CDR3 is TGTGCCAGCAACCCTAGGGCGGGGGGGCAAAATGAGCAGTTCTTC.

The chain couples TRBV27 to TRBJ1-2, with 7 bases fitting TRBD1. Germline CDR1 is MNHEY and CDR2 is SMNVEV (reference sequence). J gave up 8 bases and V 5 bases, and 11 bases lay outside the gene matches. There are 14 residues in the CDR3. The DNA of the CDR3 is TGTGCCAGCAGTGGGTCGGGACAGCTGGCCGGCTACACCTTC. Amino acids: CASSGSGQLAGYTF.

The chain joins TRBV6-1 to TRBJ1-2, with D possibly TRBD1 on 6 matching bases. In germline, CDR1 is MNHNS, CDR2 SASEGT. Trimming took off 10 bases at V and 4 bases at J, with 16 bases between the two ends. This CDR3 is 13 amino acids long. The CDR3 reads CATNPGEGYGYTF. Here the CDR3 DNA reads TGTGCCACCAACCCAGGGGAGGGCTATGGCTACACCTTC.

The genes are TRBV30 and TRBJ1-2, with D possibly TRBD1 on 5 matching bases. The CDR3 totals 11 residues. The V end was cut by 2 bases, the J end by 8 bases, with 9 bases between. Germline-derived CDR1 and CDR2 are GTSNPN and SVGIG (reference sequence). CDR3 nucleotides: TGTGCCTGGAGTCAGGGAGGAGGCTACACCTTC. Protein: CAWSQGGGYTF.

This chain joins TRBV19 and TRBJ2-3, with D possibly TRBD2 on 5 matching bases. CDR3 size: 16 residues. Trimming took off 4 bases at V and 4 bases at J, with 18 bases between the two ends. The V gene's germline CDR1 is LNHDA and CDR2 SQIVND (reference sequence). The CDR3 DNA reads as TGTGCCAGTAGTAAGGCGGAGGAGGTTATCTCAGATACGCAGTATTTT. Translated: CASSKAEEVISDTQYF.

The chain is built from TRBV5-4 and TRBJ1-2; D not resolved. The CDR3 sequence is 12 residues long. The V gene's germline CDR1 is SGHNT and CDR2 YYREEE (reference sequence). V lost 4 bases, J lost 8 bases, and 12 bases lay in between. The DNA for the CDR3 is TGTGCCAGCAGCCTGACAAGTGAGGGCTACACCTTC. Translated, it gives CASSLTSEGYTF.

The chain recombines TRBV18 with TRBJ2-5, with 9 bases matching TRBD2. The CDR3 consists of 16 residues. V lost 1 base, J lost 5 bases, and 8 bases stayed unmatched. From germline, CDR1 is KGHSH and CDR2 LQKENI. CDR3 nucleotides: TGTGCCAGCTCACCACTCGGTCTAGCGGGAAGTGAGACCCAGTACTTC. Protein: CASSPLGLAGSETQYF. The entire variable domain, with the rest obtained from reference TRBV18 and TRBJ2-5, is as follows: NAGVMQNPRHLVRRRGQEARLRCSPMKGHSHVYWYRQLPEEGLKFMVYLQKENIIDESGMPKERFSAEFPKEGPSILRIQQVVRGDSAAYFCASSPLGLAGSETQYFGPGTRLLVL.

V usage is TRBV6-4 and J usage is TRBJ2-1, with D perhaps matching TRBD2 (6 bases). The CDR3 totals 14 residues. V lost 6 bases to trimming and J lost 8 bases, with 17 bases between them. Looked up from germline, CDR1 is MRHNA and CDR2 is SNTAGT. CDR3 loop: CASSVGGGRDEQFF. CDR3 DNA sequence: TGTGCCAGCAGCGTCGGGGGAGGCCGTGATGAGCAGTTCTTC.

V usage is TRBV5-6 and J usage is TRBJ1-4; tentative D call: TRBD1 (5 bases). With 5 bases removed from V and 3 bases from J, the gap between germline ends came to 8 bases. CDR1 SGHDT and CDR2 YYEEEE come from the germline V gene. This CDR3 spans 13 amino acids. The CDR3 DNA is TGTGCCAGCAGGCAGGGCTCTAATGAAAAACTGTTTTTT. Its protein product is CASRQGSNEKLFF.

A single count supports this clone. The chain has TRBV28 and TRBJ1-1; no clear D. CDR3 length equals 15 residues. Per germline, CDR1 MDHEN and CDR2 SYDVKM. V was pared by 3 bases and J by 1 base, with 12 bases between. CDR3 bases: TGTGCCAGCAGTTTTCGTGGCCGCGGGAACACTGAAGCTTTCTTT. Its protein is CASSFRGRGNTEAFF.

This chain links TRBV5-1 with TRBJ2-3; D is ambiguous. From germline, CDR1 is SGHRS and CDR2 YFSETQ. V was clipped by 2 bases and J by 2 bases, with 9 bases between them. There are 14 residues in the CDR3. The CDR3 nucleotides are TGCGCCAGCAGCTTTAGTTCTACCACAGATACGCAGTATTTT. Translation gives CASSFSSTTDTQYF.

The V call is TRBV27, the J call TRBJ1-2; D perhaps matches TRBD1 (6 bases). V was cut by 6 bases and J by 5 bases, with 16 bases left in between. Germline CDR1 and CDR2: MNHEY and SMNVEV (reference sequence). This CDR3 is built from 14 residues. CDR3 in DNA: TGTGCCAGCAGATCCCCGGGGCAGGGGTATGGCTACACCTTC. Protein: CASRSPGQGYGYTF.

The chain links TRBV25-1 to TRBJ2-3; 7 positions match TRBD1. In germline, CDR1 is MGHDK, CDR2 SYGVNS. The junction had 13 bases not matched to a gene; V was cut back by 8 bases and J by 5 bases. This CDR3 comprises 15 residues. The CDR3 DNA reads as TGTGCCAGCCAGGGTACGAACAGGGGAGAAGATACGCAGTATTTT. Translated: CASQGTNRGEDTQYF.

The J gene is TRBJ2-7, the V gene TRBV28; TRBD2 agrees at 8 bases. Germline values: CDR1 MDHEN, CDR2 SYDVKM. The CDR3 runs to 15 residues. V lost 4 bases to trimming and J lost 3 bases; unmatched junction nucleotides: 8. The CDR3 loop reads CASSSGGASYYEQYF. CDR3 nucleotide sequence: TGTGCCAGCAGTTCCGGGGGGGCTTCCTACTACGAGCAGTACTTC.

V usage is TRBV6-5 and J usage is TRBJ1-3; D not resolved. V lost 4 bases, J lost 4 bases, and 14 bases lay in between. The length of the CDR3 is 15 residues. The germline CDR1 and CDR2 sequences are MNHEY and SVGAGI. CDR3 DNA: TGTGCCAGCAGTTTGGGTTTAGGCGGAGGAAACACCATATATTTT. Translating it yields CASSLGLGGGNTIYF.

This clone was recorded once. This sequence joins TRBV7-2 and TRBJ2-1; 9 bases map to TRBD2. The germline gives CDR1 SGHTA, CDR2 FQGNSA. This CDR3 spans 16 amino acids. The junction had 5 bases not matched to a gene; V was cut back by 1 base and J by 4 bases. In DNA, the CDR3 is TGTGCCAGCAGCTTAGGCGGGGGGGCCTTTTACAATGAGCAGTTCTTC. Amino acid sequence: CASSLGGGAFYNEQFF.

The rearrangement joins TRBV27 to TRBJ2-1; 8 bases map to TRBD1. The germline gives CDR1 MNHEY, CDR2 SMNVEV (reference sequence). This CDR3 region has 15 residues. The ends lost 5 bases at V and 4 bases at J; junction bases unmatched: 7. The CDR3 is CASSPWTGQYNEQFF. DNA for the CDR3: TGTGCCAGCAGTCCCTGGACAGGGCAATACAATGAGCAGTTCTTC.

V and J are TRBV5-1 and TRBJ1-1; D might be TRBD1 (5 bases). Germline V CDR1 and CDR2: SGHRS, YFSETQ. Trimming pared 4 bases from V and 1 base from J, leaving 14 bases between. This CDR3 is 15 amino acids long. The CDR3 DNA reads TGCGCCAGCAGCCTGGAGGGGCCCCCGAACACTGAAGCTTTCTTT. Its protein product is CASSLEGPPNTEAFF.

This sequence joins TRBV4-1 and TRBJ2-4; 14 nucleotides agree with TRBD2. The CDR3 length is 18 residues. The V segment lost 4 bases and the J segment 3 bases; nucleotides outside the gene matches: 8. Per germline, CDR1 MGHRA and CDR2 YSYEKL. DNA of the CDR3: TGCGCCAGCAGCCCTGGACTAGCGGGGGGTCTTGACAAAAACATTCAGTACTTC. Residues: CASSPGLAGGLDKNIQYF.